A selection of T cell receptor beta chains follows, all from one sample in a study of T cell changes during pregnancy in multiple sclerosis. TCRdb's table, derived via immunoSEQ multiplex PCR, lists solely in-frame clones and lacks some. The profile shows under 70,000 clones, about 93% of them singletons. This material consisted of CD4+ T cells from peripheral blood mononuclear cells, taken after pregnancy. The receptors derive from a female donor with multiple sclerosis, enrolled in a pregnancy study. Each CDR3 is given without its conserved first and last residue.

v_call cdr3_aa
TRBV2 ASSTGTGAF
TRBV5-4 ASSATRDAIAEAF
TRBV30 AWNRQGVGEKLF
TRBV7-3 ASSLVGLEGYNEQF
TRBV12-2 ASRFTTPSSYEQY
TRBV7-8 ASSLEHSLTGELF
TRBV5-1 ASSLGQGIIEKLF
TRBV5-4 ASSLGQGSYEQY
TRBV18 ASSPLRDEKLF
TRBV5-4 ASSFPGTGSYGYT
TRBV5-4 ASSLAPTSNEKLF
TRBV19 ASTLRQGGSEQF
TRBV5-1 ASSLAELSGYEQY
TRBV6-6 ASRHLDRTYEQY
TRBV19 ASSLGTGEGYT
TRBV6-6 ATADRASNQPQH
TRBV4-1 ASSQGLASDTQY
TRBV5-5 ASSLRFASSYEQY
TRBV2 ASRRRASGAQETQY
TRBV30 AWSVGVSGANVLT
TRBV5-6 ASSRYYSGANVLT
TRBV29-1 SVERGAGDTEAF
TRBV19 ASSTAGTGGNEQF
TRBV7-6 ASSLDSSGSPQTQY
TRBV9 ASSVGGGQGNTIY
TRBV9 ASSARDSRLSEQF
TRBV11-3 ASSLNRVAGNTIY
TRBV29-1 SVESDRGNSYEQY
TRBV2 ASEQGFNYGYT
TRBV2 ASSVSSGSINEQF
TRBV5-4 ASSSDSADTQY
TRBV11-3 ASSPGGSAPTEAF
TRBV5-1 ASSLVGAREDTQY
TRBV6-5 ASSPASGSSYEQY
TRBV28 GATSNTEAF
TRBV6-6 ASSYSTGGTEAF
TRBV4-1 ASSQGILAGGLDEQF
TRBV7-6 AGRQTGNSPLH